The source of this TCR beta chain is a study of cytomegalovirus exposure and HLA in healthy donors. The table came from immunoSEQ multiplex PCR; TCRdb's copy has only in-frame clones and leaves some out. This table holds a few hundred thousand clones, just over 85% found once. The V end lost 1 base, the J end lost 4 bases, and 9 bases lay between the germline ends. From germline, CDR1 is SGHDT and CDR2 YYEEEE. The CDR3 is 13 residues long. This chain joins TRBV5-6 and TRBJ2-7, with D possibly TRBD1 on 5 matching bases. The sample consisted of PBMCs. The source of this sequence is a woman between 18 and 30 years old in good health and CMV-seronegative. The CDR3 is CASSLFQGYEQYF. The CDR3 nucleotides read TGTGCCAGCAGCTTGTTCCAGGGATACGAGCAGTACTTC.